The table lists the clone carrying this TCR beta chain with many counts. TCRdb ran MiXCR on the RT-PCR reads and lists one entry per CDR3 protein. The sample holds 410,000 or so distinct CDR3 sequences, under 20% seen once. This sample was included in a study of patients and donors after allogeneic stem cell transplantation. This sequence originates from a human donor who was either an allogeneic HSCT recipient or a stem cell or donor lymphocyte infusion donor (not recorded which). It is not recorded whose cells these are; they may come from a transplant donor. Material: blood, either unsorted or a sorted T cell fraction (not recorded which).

In nucleotides, the CDR3 is TGTGCCAGCAGTTTATCGAACACCGGGGAGCTGTTTTTT. This encodes CASSLSNTGELFF. V and J are TRBV27 and TRBJ2-2; D is ambiguous. Per germline, CDR1 MNHEY and CDR2 SMNVEV (reference sequence). The CDR3 is made up of 13 amino acids. V lost 0 bases to trimming and J lost 1 base, with 0 bases between them.